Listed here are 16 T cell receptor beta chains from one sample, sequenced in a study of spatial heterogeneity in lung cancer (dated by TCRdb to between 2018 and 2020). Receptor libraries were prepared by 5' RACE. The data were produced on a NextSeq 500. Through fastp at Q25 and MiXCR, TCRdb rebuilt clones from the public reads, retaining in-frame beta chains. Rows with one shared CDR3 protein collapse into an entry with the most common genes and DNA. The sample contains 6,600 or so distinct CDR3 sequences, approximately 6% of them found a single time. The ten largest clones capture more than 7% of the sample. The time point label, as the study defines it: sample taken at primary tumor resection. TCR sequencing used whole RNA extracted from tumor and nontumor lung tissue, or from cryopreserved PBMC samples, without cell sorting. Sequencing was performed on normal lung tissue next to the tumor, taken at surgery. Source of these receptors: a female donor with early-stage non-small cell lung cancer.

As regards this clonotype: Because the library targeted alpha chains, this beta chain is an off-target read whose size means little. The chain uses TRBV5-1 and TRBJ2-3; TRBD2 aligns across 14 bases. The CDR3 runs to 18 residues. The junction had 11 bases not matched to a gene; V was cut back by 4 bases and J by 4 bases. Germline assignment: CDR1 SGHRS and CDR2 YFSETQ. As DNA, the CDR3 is TGCGCCAGCAGCCCGGGGCGACTAGCGGGAGGGCCTTCAGATACGCAGTATTTT. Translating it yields CASSPGRLAGGPSDTQYF.

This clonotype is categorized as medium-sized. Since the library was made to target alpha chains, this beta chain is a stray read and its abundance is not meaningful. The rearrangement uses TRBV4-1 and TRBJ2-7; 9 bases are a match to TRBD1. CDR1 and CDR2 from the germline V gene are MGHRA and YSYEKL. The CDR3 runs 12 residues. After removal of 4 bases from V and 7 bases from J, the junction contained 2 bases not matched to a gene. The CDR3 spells CASSRDRVEQYF. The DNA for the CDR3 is TGCGCCAGCAGCCGGGACAGGGTAGAGCAGTACTTC.

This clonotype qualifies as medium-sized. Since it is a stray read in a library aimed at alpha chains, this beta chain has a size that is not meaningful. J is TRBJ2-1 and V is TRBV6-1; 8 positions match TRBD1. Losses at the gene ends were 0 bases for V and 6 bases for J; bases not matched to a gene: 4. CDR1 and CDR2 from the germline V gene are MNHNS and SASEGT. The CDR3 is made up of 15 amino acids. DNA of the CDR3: TGTGCCAGCAGTGAAGCTCAGGGGGCGGCCAATGAGCAGTTCTTC. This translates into CASSEAQGAANEQFF.

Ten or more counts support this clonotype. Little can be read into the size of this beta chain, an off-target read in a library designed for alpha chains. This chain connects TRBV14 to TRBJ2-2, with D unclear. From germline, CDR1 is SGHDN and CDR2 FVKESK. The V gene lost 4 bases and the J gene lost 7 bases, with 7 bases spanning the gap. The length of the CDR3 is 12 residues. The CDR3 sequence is CASSLVVGELFF. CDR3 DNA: TGTGCCAGCAGCCTAGTAGTCGGGGAGCTGTTTTTT.

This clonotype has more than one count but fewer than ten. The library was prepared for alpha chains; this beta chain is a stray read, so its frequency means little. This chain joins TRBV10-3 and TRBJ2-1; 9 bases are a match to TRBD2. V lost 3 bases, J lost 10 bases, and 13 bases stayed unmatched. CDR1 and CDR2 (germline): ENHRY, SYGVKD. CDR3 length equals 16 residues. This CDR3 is CAISEGTGGRADEQFF. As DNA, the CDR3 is TGTGCCATCAGTGAAGGTACGGGCGGGAGGGCGGACGAGCAGTTCTTC.

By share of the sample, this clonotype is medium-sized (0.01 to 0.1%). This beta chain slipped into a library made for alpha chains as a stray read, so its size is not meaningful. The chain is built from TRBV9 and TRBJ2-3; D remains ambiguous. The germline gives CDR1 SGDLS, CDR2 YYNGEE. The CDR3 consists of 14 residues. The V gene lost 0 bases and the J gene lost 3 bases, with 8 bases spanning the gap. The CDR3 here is CASSVEAATDTQYF. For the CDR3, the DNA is TGTGCCAGCAGCGTAGAAGCAGCGACAGATACGCAGTATTTT.

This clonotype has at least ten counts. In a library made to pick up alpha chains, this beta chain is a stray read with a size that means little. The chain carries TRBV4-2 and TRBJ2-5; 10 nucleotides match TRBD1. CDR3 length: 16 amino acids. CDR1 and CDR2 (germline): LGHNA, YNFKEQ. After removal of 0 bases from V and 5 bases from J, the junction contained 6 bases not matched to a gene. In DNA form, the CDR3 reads TGTGCCAGCAGCCAAGATAGGGGACAGGGGTATGAGACCCAGTACTTC. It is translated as CASSQDRGQGYETQYF.

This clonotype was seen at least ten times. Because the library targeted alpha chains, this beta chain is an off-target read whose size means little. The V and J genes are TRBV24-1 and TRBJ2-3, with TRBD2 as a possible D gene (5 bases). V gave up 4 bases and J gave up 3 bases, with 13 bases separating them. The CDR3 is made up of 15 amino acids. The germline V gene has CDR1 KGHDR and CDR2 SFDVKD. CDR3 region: CATSDPWTGTDTQYF. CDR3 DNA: TGTGCCACCAGTGACCCTTGGACTGGGACAGATACGCAGTATTTT.

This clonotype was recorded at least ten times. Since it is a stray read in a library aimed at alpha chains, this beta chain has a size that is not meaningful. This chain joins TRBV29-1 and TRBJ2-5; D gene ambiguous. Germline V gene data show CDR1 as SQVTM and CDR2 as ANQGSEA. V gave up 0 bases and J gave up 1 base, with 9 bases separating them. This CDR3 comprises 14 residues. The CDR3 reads CSVEDLGIQETQYF. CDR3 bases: TGCAGCGTTGAAGATCTTGGCATCCAAGAGACCCAGTACTTC. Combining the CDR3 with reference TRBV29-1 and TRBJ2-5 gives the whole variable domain SAVISQKPSRDICQRGTSLTIQCQVDSQVTMMFWYRQQPGQSLTLIATANQGSEATYESGFVIDKFPISRPNLTFSTLTVSNMSPEDSSIYLCSVEDLGIQETQYFGPGTRLLVL.

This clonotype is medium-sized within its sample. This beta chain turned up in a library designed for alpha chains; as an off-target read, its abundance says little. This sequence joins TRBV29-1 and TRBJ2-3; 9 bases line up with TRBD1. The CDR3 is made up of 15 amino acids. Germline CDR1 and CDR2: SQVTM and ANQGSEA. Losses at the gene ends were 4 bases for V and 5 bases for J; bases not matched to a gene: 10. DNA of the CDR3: TGCAGCGTTGGCCTAGGGGGACAGGGACTAGATACGCAGTATTTT. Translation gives CSVGLGGQGLDTQYF.

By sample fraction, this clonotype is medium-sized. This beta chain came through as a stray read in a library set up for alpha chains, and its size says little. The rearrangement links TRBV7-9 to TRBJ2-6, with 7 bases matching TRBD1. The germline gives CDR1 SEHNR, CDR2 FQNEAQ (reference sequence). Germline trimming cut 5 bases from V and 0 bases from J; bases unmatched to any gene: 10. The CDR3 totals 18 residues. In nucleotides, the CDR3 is TGTGCCAGCAGCCCCCGGACAGGCTATGACTCTGGGGCCAACGTCCTGACTTTC. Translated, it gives CASSPRTGYDSGANVLTF. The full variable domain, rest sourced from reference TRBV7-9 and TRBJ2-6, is DTGVSQNPRHKITKRGQNVTFRCDPISEHNRLYWYRQTLGQGPEFLTYFQNEAQLEKSRLLSDRFSAERPKGSFSTLEIQRTEQGDSAMYLCASSPRTGYDSGANVLTFGAGSRLTVL.

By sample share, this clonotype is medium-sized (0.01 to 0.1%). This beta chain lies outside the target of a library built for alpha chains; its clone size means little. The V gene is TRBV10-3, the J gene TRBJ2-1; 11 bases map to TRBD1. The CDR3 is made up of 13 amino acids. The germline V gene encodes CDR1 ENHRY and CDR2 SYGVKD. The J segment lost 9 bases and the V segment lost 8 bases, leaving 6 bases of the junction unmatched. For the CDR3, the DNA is TGTGCCATCGACGGGACAGGGGGTGGTGAGCAGTTCTTC. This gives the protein CAIDGTGGGEQFF.

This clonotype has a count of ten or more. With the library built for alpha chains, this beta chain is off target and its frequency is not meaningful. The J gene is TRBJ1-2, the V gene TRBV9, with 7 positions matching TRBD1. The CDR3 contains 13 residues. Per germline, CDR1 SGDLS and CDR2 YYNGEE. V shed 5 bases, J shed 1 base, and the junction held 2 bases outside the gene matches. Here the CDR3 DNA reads TGTGCCAGCAGAGGGACAGTTAACTATGGCTACACCTTC. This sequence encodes CASRGTVNYGYTF.

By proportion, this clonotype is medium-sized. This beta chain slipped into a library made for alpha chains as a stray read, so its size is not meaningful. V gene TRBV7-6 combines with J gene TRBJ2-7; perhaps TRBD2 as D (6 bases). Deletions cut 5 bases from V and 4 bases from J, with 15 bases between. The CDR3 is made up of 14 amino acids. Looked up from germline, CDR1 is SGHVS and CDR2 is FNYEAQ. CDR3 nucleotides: TGTGCCAGCAGCCACCGGGACTTAACTTACGAGCAGTACTTC. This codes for CASSHRDLTYEQYF.

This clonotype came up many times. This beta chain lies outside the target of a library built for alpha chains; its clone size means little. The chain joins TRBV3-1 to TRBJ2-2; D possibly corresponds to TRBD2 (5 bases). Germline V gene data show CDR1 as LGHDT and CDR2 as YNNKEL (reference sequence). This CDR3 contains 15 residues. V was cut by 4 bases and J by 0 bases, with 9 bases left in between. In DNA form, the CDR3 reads TGTGCCAGCAGCCCGGCGGGTGCGAACACCGGGGAGCTGTTTTTT. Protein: CASSPAGANTGELFF.

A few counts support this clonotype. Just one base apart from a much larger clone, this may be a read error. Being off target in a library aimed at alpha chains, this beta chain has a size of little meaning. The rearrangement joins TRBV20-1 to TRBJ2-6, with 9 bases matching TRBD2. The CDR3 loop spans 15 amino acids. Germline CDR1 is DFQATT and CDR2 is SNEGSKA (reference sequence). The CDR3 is CSARTSGSGTNVLTF. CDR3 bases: TGCAGTGCTAGGACTAGCGGCTCTGGGACCAACGTCCTGACTTTC.